This T cell receptor beta chain derives from a study of T cell clonotyping in hematopoietic cell transplantation. The table came from immunoSEQ multiplex PCR; TCRdb's copy has only in-frame clones and leaves some out. The table has 25,000 to 30,000 clones, approximately 81% seen once; the top ten hold approximately 1.7%. Findings and caveats of the study: Broader posttransplant TCR repertoire diversity was predicted by graft donor and pretransplant recipient Inverse Simpson Index values.

This clone appeared once. The target antigen is unknown. Time point described: recipient sample about 28 days before transplant, after cytoreduction. The TCR sequence derives from a man aged 40-55 years with acute myeloid leukemia. Some clones in this sample may be carry-over from other donors' samples. This material consisted of peripheral blood mononuclear cells, taken before stem cell transplant.

The CDR3 sequence: CASSNQGVQAVGYTF. DNA of the CDR3: TGTGCCAGTAGTAACCAGGGGGTACAGGCGGTAGGCTACACCTTC. This chain connects TRBV19 to TRBJ1-2, with 7 bases lining up with TRBD1. CDR1 and CDR2 (germline): LNHDA, SQIVND (reference sequence). Germline trimming cut 4 bases from V and 8 bases from J; bases unmatched to any gene: 13. CDR3 length: 15 amino acids.